This T cell receptor beta chain was identified during a study of type 1 regulatory T cells. The wider study: T-allo10 is an in vitro-generated, Tr1-enriched CD4 T cell product specific for alloantigen.

Trimming took 2 bases from V and 1 from J, leaving 5 bases between them. CDR1 is KGHSH and CDR2 is LQKENI in the germline V gene. CDR3 length: 13 amino acids. TCRdb recomputed calls from the reads with MiXCR, one row per CDR3 protein. Of approximately 97,000 distinct CDR3 sequences in the sample, roughly 28% were seen once. Sequencing was done on a sample of CD4+ T cells, either the whole sample or a sorted fraction (not recorded which). This sequence originates from a human donor in good health. The chain joins TRBV18 to TRBJ1-1; D is unclear. CDR3 residues: CASSPMENTEAFF. For the CDR3, the DNA is TGTGCCAGCTCACCAATGGAGAACACTGAAGCTTTCTTT.